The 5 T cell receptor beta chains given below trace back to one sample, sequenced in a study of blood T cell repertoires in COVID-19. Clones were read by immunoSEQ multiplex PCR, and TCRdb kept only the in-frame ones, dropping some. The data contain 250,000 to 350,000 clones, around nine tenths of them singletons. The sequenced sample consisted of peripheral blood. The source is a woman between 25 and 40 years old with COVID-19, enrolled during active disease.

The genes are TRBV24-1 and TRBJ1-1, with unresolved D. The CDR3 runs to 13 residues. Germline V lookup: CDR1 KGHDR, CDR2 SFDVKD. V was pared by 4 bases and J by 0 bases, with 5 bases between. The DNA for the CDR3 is TGTGCCACCAGTGACCCTTTGAACACTGAAGCTTTCTTT. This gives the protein CATSDPLNTEAFF.

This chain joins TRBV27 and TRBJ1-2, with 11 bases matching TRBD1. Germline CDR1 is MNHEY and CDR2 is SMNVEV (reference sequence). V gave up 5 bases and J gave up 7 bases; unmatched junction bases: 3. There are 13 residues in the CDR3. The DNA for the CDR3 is TGTGCCAGCAGTCCCGGGACAGGGGGTGGCTACACCTTC. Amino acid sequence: CASSPGTGGGYTF.

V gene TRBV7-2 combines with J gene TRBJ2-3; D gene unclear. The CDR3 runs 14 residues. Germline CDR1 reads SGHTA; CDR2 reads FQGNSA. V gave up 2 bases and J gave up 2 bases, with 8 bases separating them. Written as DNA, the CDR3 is TGTGCCAGCAGCTTATCTCGGTCCACAGATACGCAGTATTTT. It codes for CASSLSRSTDTQYF.

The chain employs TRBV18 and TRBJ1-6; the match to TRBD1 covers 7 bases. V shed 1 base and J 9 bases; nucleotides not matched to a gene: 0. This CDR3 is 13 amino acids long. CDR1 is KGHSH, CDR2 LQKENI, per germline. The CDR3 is CASSPRQGSPLHF. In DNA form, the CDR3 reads TGTGCCAGCTCACCACGACAGGGTTCACCCCTCCACTTT.

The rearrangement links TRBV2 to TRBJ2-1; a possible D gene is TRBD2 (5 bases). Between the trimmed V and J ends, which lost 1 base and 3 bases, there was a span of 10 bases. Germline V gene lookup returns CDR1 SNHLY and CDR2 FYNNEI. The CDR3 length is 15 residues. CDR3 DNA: TGTGCCAGCAGTGAAGAAGCGGTCTTCTACAATGAGCAGTTCTTC. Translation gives CASSEEAVFYNEQFF.